These T cell receptor beta chains were read from a single sample in a study of regulatory T cells in long-lasting Graves disease. Each CDR3 protein gets one entry after TCRdb re-called the multiplex PCR reads with MiXCR. The top ten hold 20% of the sample, which has some 350,000 distinct CDR3 sequences, about a sixth seen once. These same data were also listed under a study on T cells in Graves' hyperthyroidism and ophthalmopathy.

Sequenced material: peripheral blood mononuclear cells (PBMCs), taken at new diagnosis, from a patient treated with antithyroid drugs. The receptors here all came from a woman younger than 30 with Graves disease. The CDR3 runs from the conserved cysteine through the conserved F or W. D genes are given only for firm matches. Expanded clones get a size class; other rows say once, few or many, or leave the size out.

>TRBV13|TRBJ2-3|many|.
CASSPGGRERTDTQYF
TGTGCCAGCAGCCCCGGGGGGCGGGAGCGCACAGATACGCAGTATTTT
>TRBV18|TRBJ2-4|few|TRBD1
CASSPRDREHIQYF
TGTGCCAGCTCACCACGGGACAGGGAACACATTCAGTACTTC
>TRBV19|TRBJ2-1|.|TRBD1
CATKPGQGSYNEQFF
TGTGCCACCAAACCGGGACAGGGGTCCTACAATGAGCAGTTCTTC
>TRBV18|TRBJ2-3|many|.
CASSPGFATDTQYF
TGTGCCAGCTCACCGGGGTTCGCCACAGATACGCAGTATTTT
>TRBV12-3/TRBV12-4|TRBJ2-7|many|.
CASSLSGLSYEQYF
TGTGCCAGCAGCTTGTCGGGACTCTCCTACGAGCAGTACTTC
>TRBV30|TRBJ2-3|many|.
CAWSRSGWAVDTQYF
TGTGCCTGGAGTCGTAGCGGATGGGCGGTAGATACGCAGTATTTT
>TRBV6-5|TRBJ2-7|many|.
CASSYSRGAVEQYF
TGTGCCAGCAGTTACTCTCGGGGGGCGGTCGAGCAGTACTTC
>TRBV30|TRBJ2-3|many|TRBD2
CAWSLIAGRTDTQYF
TGTGCCTGGAGTTTAATAGCGGGGCGCACAGATACGCAGTATTTT
>TRBV7-8|TRBJ2-7|many|TRBD2
CASSPPGLAGGKSYEQYF
TGTGCCAGCAGCCCGCCGGGACTAGCGGGAGGAAAGTCCTACGAGCAGTACTTC
>TRBV20-1|TRBJ1-1|.|.
CSANRLANTEAFF
TGCAGTGCTAACCGCCTAGCGAACACTGAAGCTTTCTTT
>TRBV4-1|TRBJ1-5|few|.
CASSLDSNSNQPQHF
TGCGCCAGCAGCCTAGACAGCAATAGCAATCAGCCCCAGCATTTT
>TRBV30|TRBJ1-5|.|.
CAWSRGTPNQPQHF
TGTGCCTGGAGTCGAGGGACACCCAATCAGCCCCAGCATTTT
>TRBV19|TRBJ2-7|many|.
CASSIGLDYEQYF
TGTGCCAGTAGTATCGGCTTGGACTACGAGCAGTACTTC
>TRBV6-2/TRBV6-3|TRBJ1-4|many|.
CASSYSGRMLTNEKLFF
TGTGCCAGCAGTTACTCCGGACGTATGCTAACAAATGAAAAACTGTTTTTT
>TRBV12-3/TRBV12-4|TRBJ2-7|many|.
CASSVRAGYEQYF
TGTGCCAGCAGTGTACGGGCGGGCTACGAGCAGTACTTC
>TRBV6-1|TRBJ2-3|.|TRBD2
CASSELAGGSTDTQYF
TGTGCCAGCAGTGAACTAGCGGGAGGGAGCACAGATACGCAGTATTTT
>TRBV6-5|TRBJ2-7|many|.
CASSYSQGPSSYEQYF
TGTGCCAGCAGTTACTCGCAGGGGCCAAGCTCCTACGAGCAGTACTTC
>TRBV7-3|TRBJ2-3|many|.
CASSLTGQRTDTQYF
TGTGCCAGCAGCTTAACGGGACAACGCACAGATACGCAGTATTTT
>TRBV18|TRBJ2-1|many|.
CASSPRTSGNEQFF
TGTGCCAGCTCACCACGGACAAGTGGCAATGAGCAGTTCTTC
>TRBV6-1|TRBJ2-3|many|TRBD1
CASSPWTGIDTDTQYF
TGTGCCAGCAGTCCCTGGACAGGGATCGACACAGATACGCAGTATTTT
>TRBV5-1|TRBJ1-6|.|.
CASSVGQFNSPLHF
TGTGCCAGCAGCGTTGGACAGTTCAATTCACCCCTCCACTTT
>TRBV30|TRBJ1-5|.|TRBD1
CAWSQGQGNQPQHF
TGTGCCTGGAGTCAAGGACAGGGCAATCAGCCCCAGCATTTT
>TRBV3-1|TRBJ1-1|many|.
CASSQAQGPGTEAFF
TGTGCCAGCAGCCAAGCACAGGGCCCTGGGACTGAAGCTTTCTTT
>TRBV2|TRBJ1-2|many|.
CASSESKRIDYGYTF
TGTGCCAGCAGTGAAAGTAAGAGGATCGACTATGGCTACACCTTC
>TRBV6-5|TRBJ2-5|many|.
CASSYSMGDNQETQYF
TGTGCCAGCAGTTACTCGATGGGGGACAACCAAGAGACCCAGTACTTC
>TRBV4-2|TRBJ2-1|many|.
CASSQEPAGFNEQFF
TGTGCCAGCAGCCAAGAACCGGCAGGTTTCAATGAGCAGTTCTTC
>TRBV30|TRBJ2-7|many|.
CAWSNRVRYEQYF
TGTGCCTGGAGCAACAGGGTAAGGTACGAGCAGTACTTC